A single T cell receptor (beta chain) is shown here with its context. The donors were members of the validation cohort comprising roughly 130 subjects, separate from the approximately 630-subject first cohort. Per germline, CDR1 SEHNR and CDR2 FQNEAQ (reference sequence). V shed 5 bases, J shed 4 bases, and the junction held 2 bases outside the gene matches. CDR3 length equals 14 residues. This sample stems from a study of cytomegalovirus exposure and HLA in healthy donors. Generated by immunoSEQ multiplex PCR, the TCRdb table keeps only in-frame clones and is missing some. The sample contains some 180,000 clones, about 81% of which appear only once.

This TCR derives from a woman in her twenties or thirties in good health and CMV-seronegative. This chain joins TRBV7-9 and TRBJ1-4; 9 bases align to TRBD1. Sequenced sample: PBMCs. In DNA form, the CDR3 reads TGTGCCAGCAGCCCGGACAGGGGTAATGAAAAACTGTTTTTT. Translated: CASSPDRGNEKLFF.